The clone carrying this T cell receptor (beta chain) was detected only a few times. Authors' analysis steps: For nucleated cells, counts were estimated from reference gene primer amplification. Some clones are missing from TCRdb's copy, which holds only in-frame ones; the method was immunoSEQ multiplex PCR. The V and J calls and clone size come from that table; D and trimming were worked out from the DNA. The repertoire holds 150,000 to 200,000 clones, with 82% as singletons. The record originates from a study of blood T cell repertoires in COVID-19. Across the whole study: Sample material is recorded as cDNA or gDNA derived from T cells, B-cell-depleted T cells, or PBMCs.

From germline, CDR1 is LGHNA and CDR2 YSLEER. The CDR3 has 20 residues. Trimming took 0 bases from V and 1 from J, leaving 22 bases between them. This clonotype was sampled from an older woman with COVID-19, enrolled during active disease. The sample taken for sequencing was peripheral blood. The V gene is TRBV4-3, the J gene TRBJ1-5, with D unclear. The CDR3 spells CASSQDLPPGGRESNQPQHF. The CDR3 bases are TGCGCCAGCAGCCAAGATCTGCCCCCGGGAGGGAGGGAAAGCAATCAGCCCCAGCATTTT.